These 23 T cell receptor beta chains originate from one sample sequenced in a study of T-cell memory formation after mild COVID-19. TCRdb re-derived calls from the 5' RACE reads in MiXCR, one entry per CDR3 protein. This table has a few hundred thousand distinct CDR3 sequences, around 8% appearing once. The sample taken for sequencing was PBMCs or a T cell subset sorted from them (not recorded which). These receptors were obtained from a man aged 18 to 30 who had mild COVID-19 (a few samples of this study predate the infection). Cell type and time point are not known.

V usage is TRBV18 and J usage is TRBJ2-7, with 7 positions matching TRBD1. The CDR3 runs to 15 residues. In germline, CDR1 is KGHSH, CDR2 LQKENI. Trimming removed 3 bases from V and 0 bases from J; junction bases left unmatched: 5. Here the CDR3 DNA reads TGTGCCAGCTCACCTAGCGACAGGGTCTCCTACGAGCAGTACTTC. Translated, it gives CASSPSDRVSYEQYF.

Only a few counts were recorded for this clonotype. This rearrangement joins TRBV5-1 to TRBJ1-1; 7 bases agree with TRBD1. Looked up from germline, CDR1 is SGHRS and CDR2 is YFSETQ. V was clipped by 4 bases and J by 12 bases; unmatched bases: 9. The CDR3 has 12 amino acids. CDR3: CASSLRQGSTFF. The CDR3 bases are TGCGCCAGCAGCCTAAGACAGGGCTCAACTTTCTTT.

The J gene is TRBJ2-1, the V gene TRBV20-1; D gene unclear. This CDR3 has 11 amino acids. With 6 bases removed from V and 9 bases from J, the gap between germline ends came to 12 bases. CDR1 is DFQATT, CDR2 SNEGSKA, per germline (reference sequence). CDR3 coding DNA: TGCAGTGCCCAGCTCGGTGGTGAGCAGTTCTTC. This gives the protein CSAQLGGEQFF.

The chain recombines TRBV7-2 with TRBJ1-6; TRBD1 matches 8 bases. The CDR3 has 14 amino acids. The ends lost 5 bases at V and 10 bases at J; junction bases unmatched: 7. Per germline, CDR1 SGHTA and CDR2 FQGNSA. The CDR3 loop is CASSPSGGGSPLHF. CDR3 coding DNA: TGTGCCAGCAGCCCATCAGGGGGCGGGTCACCCCTCCACTTT.

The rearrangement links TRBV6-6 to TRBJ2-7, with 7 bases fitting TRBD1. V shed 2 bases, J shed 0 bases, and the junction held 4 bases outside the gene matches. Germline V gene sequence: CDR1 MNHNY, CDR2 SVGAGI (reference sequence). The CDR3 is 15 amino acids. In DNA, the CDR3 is TGTGCCAGCAGTTACCGGCAGGGGGTCTCCTACGAGCAGTACTTC. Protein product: CASSYRQGVSYEQYF.

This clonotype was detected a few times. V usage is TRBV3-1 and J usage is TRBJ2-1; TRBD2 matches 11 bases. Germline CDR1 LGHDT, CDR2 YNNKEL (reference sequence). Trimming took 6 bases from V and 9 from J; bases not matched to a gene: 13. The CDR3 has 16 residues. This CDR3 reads CASRTRFGLAGGEQFF. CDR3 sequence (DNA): TGTGCCAGCAGGACAAGATTCGGGCTAGCGGGGGGTGAGCAGTTCTTC.

CDR3: CASSGTGRKDTQYF. The CDR3 DNA sequence: TGTGCCAGCAGTGGGACAGGGCGAAAAGATACGCAGTATTTT. The rearrangement links TRBV6-1 to TRBJ2-3; 8 bases fit TRBD1. The junction had 5 bases not matched to a gene; V was cut back by 4 bases and J by 5 bases. CDR1 and CDR2 from the germline V gene are MNHNS and SASEGT. The CDR3 runs to 14 residues.

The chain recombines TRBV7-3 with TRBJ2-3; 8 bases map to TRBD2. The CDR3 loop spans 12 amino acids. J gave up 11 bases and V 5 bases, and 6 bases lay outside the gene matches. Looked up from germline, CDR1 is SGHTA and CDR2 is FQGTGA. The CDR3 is CASSLKRGQQYF. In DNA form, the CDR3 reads TGTGCCAGCAGCCTGAAGCGGGGGCAGCAGTATTTT. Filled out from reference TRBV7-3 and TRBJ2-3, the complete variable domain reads GAGVSQTPSNKVTEKGKYVELRCDPISGHTALYWYRQSLGQGPEFLIYFQGTGAADDSGLPNDRFFAVRPEGSVSTLKIQRTERGDSAVYLCASSLKRGQQYFGPGTRLTVL.

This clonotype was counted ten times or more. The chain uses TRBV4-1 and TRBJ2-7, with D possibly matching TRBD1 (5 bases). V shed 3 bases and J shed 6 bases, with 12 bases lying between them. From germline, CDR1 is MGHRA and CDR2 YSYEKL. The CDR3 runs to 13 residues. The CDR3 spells CASSHVGVSEQYF. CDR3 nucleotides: TGCGCCAGCAGCCATGTAGGGGTGAGCGAGCAGTACTTC.

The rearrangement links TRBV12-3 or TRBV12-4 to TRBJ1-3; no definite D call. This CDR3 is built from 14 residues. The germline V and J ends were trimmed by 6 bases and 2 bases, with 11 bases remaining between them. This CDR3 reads CASSPQSAGNTIYF. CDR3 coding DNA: TGTGCCAGCAGCCCCCAGTCCGCTGGAAACACCATATATTTT.

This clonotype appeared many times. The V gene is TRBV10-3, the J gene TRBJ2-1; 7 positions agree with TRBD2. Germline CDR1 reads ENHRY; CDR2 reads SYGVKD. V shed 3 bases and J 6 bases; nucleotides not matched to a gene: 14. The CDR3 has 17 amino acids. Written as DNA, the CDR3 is TGTGCCATCAGTGATTCGGAGCGGGGAGTGCGGGGCAATGAGCAGTTCTTC. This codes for CAISDSERGVRGNEQFF.

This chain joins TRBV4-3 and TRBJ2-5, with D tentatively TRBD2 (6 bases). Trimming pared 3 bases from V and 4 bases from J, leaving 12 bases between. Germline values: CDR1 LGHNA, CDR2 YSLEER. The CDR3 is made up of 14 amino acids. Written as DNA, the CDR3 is TGCGCCAGCAGCCACGGCGGGATATCAGAGACCCAGTACTTC. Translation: CASSHGGISETQYF.

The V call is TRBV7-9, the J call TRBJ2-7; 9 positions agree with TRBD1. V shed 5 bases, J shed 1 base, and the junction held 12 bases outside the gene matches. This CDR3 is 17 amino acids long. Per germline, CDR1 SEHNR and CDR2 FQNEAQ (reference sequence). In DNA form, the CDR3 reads TGTGCCAGCAGCCTACCCCCGGGACAGGGCATTTCCTACGAGCAGTACTTC. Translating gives CASSLPPGQGISYEQYF.

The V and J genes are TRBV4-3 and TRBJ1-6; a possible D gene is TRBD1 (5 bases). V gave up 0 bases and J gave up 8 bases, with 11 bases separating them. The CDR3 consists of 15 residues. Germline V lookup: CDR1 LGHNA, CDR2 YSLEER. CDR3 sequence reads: CASSQDWGSYSPLHF. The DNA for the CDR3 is TGCGCCAGCAGCCAAGATTGGGGGTCCTATTCACCCCTCCACTTT.

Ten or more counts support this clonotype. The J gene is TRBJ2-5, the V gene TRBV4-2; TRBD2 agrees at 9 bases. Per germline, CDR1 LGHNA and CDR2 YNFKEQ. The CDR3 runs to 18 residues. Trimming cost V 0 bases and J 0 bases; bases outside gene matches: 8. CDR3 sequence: CASSQEENSGGHQETQYF. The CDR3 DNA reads TGTGCCAGCAGCCAAGAAGAGAATAGCGGGGGACACCAAGAGACCCAGTACTTC.

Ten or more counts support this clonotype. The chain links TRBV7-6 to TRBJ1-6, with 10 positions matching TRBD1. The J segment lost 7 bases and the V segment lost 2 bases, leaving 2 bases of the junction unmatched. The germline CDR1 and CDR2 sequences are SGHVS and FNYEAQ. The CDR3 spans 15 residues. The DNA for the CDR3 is TGTGCCAGCAGCTTAAGGGACAGGGGAAATTCACCCCTCCACTTT. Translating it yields CASSLRDRGNSPLHF.

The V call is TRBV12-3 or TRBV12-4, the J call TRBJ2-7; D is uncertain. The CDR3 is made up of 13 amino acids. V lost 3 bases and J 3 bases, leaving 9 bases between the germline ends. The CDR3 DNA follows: TGTGCCAGCAGTTTTGAGATGCACTACGAGCAGTACTTC. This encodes CASSFEMHYEQYF.

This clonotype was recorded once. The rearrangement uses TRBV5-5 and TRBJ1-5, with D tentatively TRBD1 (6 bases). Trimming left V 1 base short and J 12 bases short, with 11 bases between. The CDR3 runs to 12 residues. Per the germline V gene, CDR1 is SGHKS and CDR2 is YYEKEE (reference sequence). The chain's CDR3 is CASSLPGGLQHF. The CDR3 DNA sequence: TGTGCCAGCAGCTTGCCCGGGGGGCTCCAGCATTTT.

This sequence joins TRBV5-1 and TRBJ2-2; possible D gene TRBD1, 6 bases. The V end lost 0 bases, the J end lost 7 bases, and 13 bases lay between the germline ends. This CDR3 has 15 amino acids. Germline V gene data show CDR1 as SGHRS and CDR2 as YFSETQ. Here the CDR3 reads CASSLVGQQVGELFF. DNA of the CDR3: TGCGCCAGCAGCTTGGTCGGACAGCAGGTCGGGGAGCTGTTTTTT.

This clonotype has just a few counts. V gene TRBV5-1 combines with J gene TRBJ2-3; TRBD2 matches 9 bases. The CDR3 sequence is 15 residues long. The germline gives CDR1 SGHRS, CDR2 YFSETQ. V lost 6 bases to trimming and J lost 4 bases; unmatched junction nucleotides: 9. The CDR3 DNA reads TGCGCCAGCACTGGTTCTAGCGGGGTGGCAGATACGCAGTATTTT. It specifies CASTGSSGVADTQYF.

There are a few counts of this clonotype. In DNA form, the CDR3 reads TGTGCCAGCAGCCAGGGGGTCGGGGGCTACGAGCAGTACTTC. It specifies CASSQGVGGYEQYF. This sequence joins TRBV6-5 and TRBJ2-7; perhaps TRBD1 as D (7 bases). The CDR3 sequence is 14 residues long. V was pared by 6 bases and J by 3 bases, with 15 bases between. CDR1 and CDR2 (germline): MNHEY, SVGAGI.

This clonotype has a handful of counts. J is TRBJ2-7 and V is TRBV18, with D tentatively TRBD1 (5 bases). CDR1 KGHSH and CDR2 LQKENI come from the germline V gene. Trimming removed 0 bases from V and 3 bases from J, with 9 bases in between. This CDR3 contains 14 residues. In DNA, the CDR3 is TGTGCCAGCTCACCACCCGCAGGGATCTACGAGCAGTACTTC. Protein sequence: CASSPPAGIYEQYF.

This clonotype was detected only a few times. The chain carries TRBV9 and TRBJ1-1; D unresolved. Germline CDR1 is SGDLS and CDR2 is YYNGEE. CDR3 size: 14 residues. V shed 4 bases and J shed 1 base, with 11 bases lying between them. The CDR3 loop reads CASSPPRRNTEAFF. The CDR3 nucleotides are TGTGCCAGCAGCCCACCTCGACGGAACACTGAAGCTTTCTTT.